Below are 5 T cell receptor beta chains sequenced from a single sample in a study of T-cell memory formation after mild COVID-19 (dated by TCRdb to the early 2020s). The library was built by means of 5' RACE. Instrument on record: Illumina NovaSeq 6000. TCRdb reworked the public reads: Q25 trimming with fastp, MiXCR clone assembly, productive beta chains retained. Each CDR3 protein gets just one entry, which takes the most common genes and DNA from the rows behind it. For this sample there are about 290,000 distinct CDR3 sequences; approximately 15% appear just once. The top ten clones comprise about a fifth of the sample. Sequencing was done on a sample of PBMCs or a T cell subset sorted from them (not recorded which). The receptors come from a man aged 18 to 35 who had mild COVID-19 (a few samples of this study predate the infection). The sample titles of this study are shuffled in the database, so cell type and time point are left out; the donor was told from shared clones.

This clonotype was counted once. The chain has TRBV29-1 and TRBJ2-7; D not certain. Looked up from germline, CDR1 is SQVTM and CDR2 is ANQGSEA. V was pared by 3 bases and J by 4 bases, with 16 bases between. CDR3 length equals 14 residues. CDR3 in amino acids: CSVEEGWQIYEQYV. The CDR3 DNA follows: TGCAGCGTTGAGGAAGGATGGCAGATTTACGAGCAGTACGTC.

This clonotype was detected a few times. The CDR3 protein is CAISEAGLAGNTIYF. In DNA, the CDR3 is TGTGCCATCAGTGAGGCAGGGCTGGCTGGAAACACCATATATTTT. This chain links TRBV10-3 with TRBJ1-3, with a possible D match to TRBD1 (5 bases). The CDR3 is made up of 15 amino acids. Trimming removed 2 bases at V and 2 bases at J, with 10 bases between. The V gene's germline CDR1 is ENHRY and CDR2 SYGVKD.

The chain is built from TRBV29-1 and TRBJ2-5; TRBD1 matches at 7 bases. The CDR3 length is 12 residues. From germline, CDR1 is SQVTM and CDR2 ANQGSEA. Trimming removed 6 bases from V and 5 bases from J; junction bases left unmatched: 6. This CDR3 is CSVTGVEETQYF. For the CDR3, the DNA is TGCAGCGTAACAGGGGTCGAGGAGACCCAGTACTTC.

This clonotype was detected only a few times. The chain recombines TRBV4-2 with TRBJ2-3; a weak D match, TRBD2 (6 bases). Germline CDR1 and CDR2: LGHNA and YNFKEQ. There are 12 residues in the CDR3. The V end was cut by 4 bases, the J end by 8 bases, with 10 bases between. The CDR3 here is CASSRTTGTQYF. CDR3 DNA sequence: TGTGCCAGCAGCCGGACTACTGGTACGCAGTATTTT.

The chain recombines TRBV12-3 or TRBV12-4 with TRBJ1-4, with a weak D call TRBD1 (6 bases). V lost 11 bases, J lost 7 bases, and 17 bases lay in between. The CDR3 length is 13 residues. The CDR3 region has the DNA TGTGCCGCTCAAACAGGGTACGGTGAAAAACTGTTTTTT. It codes for CAAQTGYGEKLFF.